Presented here are 4 T cell receptor beta chains from one specimen sequenced in a study of T cell responses to AZD1222 COVID-19 vaccine. Sequencing was performed with immunoSEQ multiplex PCR; in TCRdb, only in-frame clones are kept and a portion is missing. The sample lists about 84,000 clones, about 86% occurring once. This sample comprised peripheral blood, obtained 28 days after the second AZD1222 dose. The receptors come from an adult who received the AZD1222 COVID-19 vaccine.

This clone was observed once. This chain uses TRBV28 with TRBJ1-4, with 7 bases aligning to TRBD1. This CDR3 spans 15 amino acids. Germline CDR1 and CDR2: MDHEN and SYDVKM. The trim removed 3 bases at V and 7 bases at J, leaving 8 bases unmatched. DNA for the CDR3: TGTGCCAGCAGTTTTGGGCAGGGGGTGGGTGAAAAACTGTTTTTT. Encoded protein: CASSFGQGVGEKLFF. Full variable domain (remainder filled in from reference TRBV28 and TRBJ1-4): DVKVTQSSRYLVKRTGEKVFLECVQDMDHENMFWYRQDPGLGLRLIYFSYDVKMKEKGDIPEGYSVSREKKERFSLILESASTNQTSMYLCASSFGQGVGEKLFFGSGTQLSVL.

The chain links TRBV7-9 to TRBJ2-2; 7 bases are shared with TRBD2. The CDR3 has 16 residues. The germline gives CDR1 SEHNR, CDR2 FQNEAQ (reference sequence). The junction had 12 bases not matched to a gene; V was cut back by 11 bases and J by 0 bases. CDR3 protein: CAASPRTSANTGELFF. The CDR3 DNA reads as TGTGCCGCCTCACCCCGGACTAGTGCGAACACCGGGGAGCTGTTTTTT.

This chain links TRBV30 with TRBJ1-4; TRBD1 matches at 7 bases. Germline V gene lookup returns CDR1 GTSNPN and CDR2 SVGIG (reference sequence). The CDR3 loop spans 15 amino acids. Losses at the gene ends were 0 bases for V and 6 bases for J; bases not matched to a gene: 7. This chain's CDR3 is CAWSVPSDRDEKLFF. The CDR3 DNA reads TGTGCCTGGAGTGTCCCCTCCGACAGGGATGAAAAACTGTTTTTT.

V usage is TRBV6-5 and J usage is TRBJ2-7; no clear D. This CDR3 has 15 residues. V was cut by 2 bases and J by 2 bases, with 13 bases left in between. The V gene's germline CDR1 is MNHEY and CDR2 SVGAGI. CDR3 sequence reads: CASSYPNNGAYEQYF. The CDR3 DNA reads as TGTGCCAGCAGTTACCCAAACAACGGCGCCTACGAGCAGTACTTC.